This T cell receptor beta chain emerged from a study of regulatory T cells in long-lasting Graves disease. TCR beta libraries were built with iRepertoire HTBI primers and Arm-PCR of CDR3 regions. TCRdb re-called the multiplex PCR reads with MiXCR, one entry per CDR3 protein. There are more than 350,000 distinct CDR3 sequences in the sample; roughly 23% occur only once, and over 11% lies in the top ten. Ten or more counts support this clonotype. Its target is not known. As for time point: persistent/refractory GD, antithyroid drugs over 5 years with positive TRAb. The TCR library was made from RNA that had been extracted from PBMCs in TRIzol. Per American Thyroid Association guidelines, Graves' disease was diagnosed. Peripheral blood, 7 to 9.5 milliliters of it, was drawn into EDTA tubes. Between the trimmed V and J ends, which lost 6 bases and 1 base, there was a span of 15 bases. This CDR3 has 15 amino acids. Per the germline V gene, CDR1 is SNHLY and CDR2 is FYNNEI.

Findings and caveats of the study: Peripheral blood alone, not thyroid tissue, underwent study.

The V call is TRBV2, the J call TRBJ1-2; TRBD1 is a possible D gene (6 bases). This clonotype was obtained from a female donor with Graves disease. This sample comprised peripheral blood mononuclear cells (PBMCs), obtained when the disease was refractory, from a patient treated with antithyroid drugs. This CDR3 reads CASRDTGIFNYGYTF. Here the CDR3 DNA reads TGTGCCAGCAGGGATACAGGGATATTTAACTATGGCTACACCTTC.